The rows below give T cell receptor beta chains drawn from one sample of a study of blood T cell repertoires in COVID-19. The data were produced by immunoSEQ multiplex PCR, yet TCRdb's version contains in-frame clones alone and is incomplete. Of 180,000 or so clones detected, roughly 86% appear once; the ten largest clones hold more than 7.5%. Sequenced input: PBMCs or T cells enriched from blood (not recorded which). All receptors come from a woman aged 25-40 years who had recovered from COVID-19. Each CDR3 is given with its conserved first and last residue. D genes are given only for firm matches. Clone size is stated in some rows and not others, as once, few, many or a class when expanded.

TRBV7-8	NA	TRBD2	TRBJ2-7	TGTGCCAGCAGCTTAGGGAGAGACGGGAGGAGGTTCGAGCAGTACTTC	CASSLGRDGRRFEQYF
TRBV28	NA	TRBD1	TRBJ1-2	TGTGCCAGCAGTTTATCGGACAGGGGGTTGAAAGGCTACACCTTC	CASSLSDRGLKGYTF
TRBV7-9	NA	TRBD2	TRBJ2-2	TGTGCCAGCAGCATGACTACTAGCGGGATTAACACCGGGGAGCTGTTTTTT	CASSMTTSGINTGELFF
TRBV6-5	NA	NA	TRBJ1-2	TGCGCAGGCAGGGACGAGACTAGAGGTGGAGGCTACACCTTC	CAGRDETRGGGYTF
TRBV2	NA	NA	TRBJ1-2	TGTGCCAGCAGTGAATCGGCTTTGGGCAGCTCGTATGGCTACACCTTC	CASSESALGSSYGYTF
TRBV5-6	NA	TRBD1	TRBJ1-1	TGTGCCAGCAGCTTAGGACAGGGACAGGCTTTCTTT	CASSLGQGQAFF
TRBV5-4	NA	TRBD2	TRBJ2-7	TGTGCCAGCAGCCCCGGGACTAGCGGGCTTAACTCCTACGAGCAGTACTTC	CASSPGTSGLNSYEQYF
TRBV5-1	few	NA	TRBJ2-2	TGCGCCAGCAGCTTGGCTGTCGCCAGGAACACCGGGGAGCTGTTTTTT	CASSLAVARNTGELFF
TRBV2	NA	TRBD1	TRBJ1-4	TGTGCCAGCAGCCAGGGGGCTCAGAGGGAAAAACTGTTTTTT	CASSQGAQREKLFF
TRBV4-1	NA	TRBD2	TRBJ2-7	TGCGCCAGCAGCCAAGTGGGAGGGGTCAACTCCTACGAGCAGTACTTC	CASSQVGGVNSYEQYF
TRBV7-2	NA	TRBD2	TRBJ2-5	TGTGCCAGCAGGCGGGGGGGCCGGGAGGAGACCCAGTACTTC	CASRRGGREETQYF
TRBV5-1	NA	NA	TRBJ2-4	TGCGCCAGCAGCTTGGGGAGCAACATTCAGTACTTC	CASSLGSNIQYF
TRBV28	NA	TRBD1	TRBJ2-3	TGTGCCAGCGGGACAGGGGGCACAGATACGCAGTATTTT	CASGTGGTDTQYF
TRBV28	NA	NA	TRBJ1-1	TGTGCCACCCTATTGGGGCGAGCTGAAGCTTTCTTT	CATLLGRAEAFF
TRBV27	NA	NA	TRBJ2-7	TGTGCCAGCAGCGTTCGCGGGTCCTACGAGCAGTACTTC	CASSVRGSYEQYF
TRBV13	NA	TRBD2	TRBJ2-7	TGTGCCAGCAGCACGCGTACCGGGACTATCGGGAACCTAGACGAGCAGTACTTC	CASSTRTGTIGNLDEQYF
TRBV3-1/TRBV3-2	NA	NA	TRBJ1-2	TGTGCCAGCAGCTACGCTGCCGAGCGGGGCTACACCTTC	CASSYAAERGYTF
TRBV27	NA	TRBD1	TRBJ2-2	TGTGCCAGCAGTAAACCCAGACAGGGTCCGAGGAGCGGGGAGCTGTTTTTT	CASSKPRQGPRSGELFF
TRBV28	few	NA	TRBJ1-3	TGTGCCAGCAGTTTTACGGCTGGAAACACCATATATTTT	CASSFTAGNTIYF
TRBV7-9	NA	TRBD1	TRBJ1-2	TGTGCCAGCAGCACTAGGACAGGGACGAACTATGGCTACACCTTC	CASSTRTGTNYGYTF
TRBV29-1	NA	NA	TRBJ1-4	TGCAGCGCCGAATTGCAGGGCTTCCAGGAAAAACTGTTTTTT	CSAELQGFQEKLFF
TRBV5-1	NA	NA	TRBJ2-1	TGCGCCAGCAGCTTAAGCCCTAGCGACTACAATGAGCAGTTCTTC	CASSLSPSDYNEQFF
TRBV9	NA	TRBD1	TRBJ2-1	TGTGCCAGCAGCGGAACGGGACAGGGGGCCTATGAGGACTACAATGAGCAGTTCTTC	CASSGTGQGAYEDYNEQFF